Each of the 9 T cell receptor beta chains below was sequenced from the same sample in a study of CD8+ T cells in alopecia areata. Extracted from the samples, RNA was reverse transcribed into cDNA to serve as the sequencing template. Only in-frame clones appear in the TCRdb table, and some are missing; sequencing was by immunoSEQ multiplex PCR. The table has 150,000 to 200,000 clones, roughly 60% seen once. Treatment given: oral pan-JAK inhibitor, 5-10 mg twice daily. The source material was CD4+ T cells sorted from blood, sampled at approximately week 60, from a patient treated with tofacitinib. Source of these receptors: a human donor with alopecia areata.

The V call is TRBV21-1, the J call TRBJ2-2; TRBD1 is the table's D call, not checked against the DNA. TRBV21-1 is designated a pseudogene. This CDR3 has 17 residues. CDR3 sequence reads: CASSKAYRDKNTGELFF. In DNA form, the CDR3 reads TGTGCCAGCAGCAAAGCCTACCGGGACAAGAACACCGGGGAGCTGTTTTTT.

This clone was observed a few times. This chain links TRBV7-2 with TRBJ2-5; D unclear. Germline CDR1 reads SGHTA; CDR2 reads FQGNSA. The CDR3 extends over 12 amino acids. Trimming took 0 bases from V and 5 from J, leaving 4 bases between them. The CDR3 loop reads CASSLAWETQYF. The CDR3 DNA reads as TGTGCCAGCAGCTTAGCATGGGAGACCCAGTACTTC.

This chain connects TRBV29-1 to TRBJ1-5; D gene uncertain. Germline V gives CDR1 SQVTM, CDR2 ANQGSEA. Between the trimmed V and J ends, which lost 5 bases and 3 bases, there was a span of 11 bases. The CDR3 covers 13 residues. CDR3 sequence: CSVFVSPNQPQHF. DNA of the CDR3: TGCAGCGTTTTCGTCAGCCCCAATCAGCCCCAGCATTTT.

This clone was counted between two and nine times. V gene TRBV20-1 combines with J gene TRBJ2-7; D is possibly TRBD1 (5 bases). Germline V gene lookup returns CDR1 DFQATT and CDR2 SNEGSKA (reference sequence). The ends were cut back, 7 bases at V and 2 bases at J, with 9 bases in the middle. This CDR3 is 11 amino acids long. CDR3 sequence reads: CSVGATYEQYF. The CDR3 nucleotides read TGCAGTGTTGGGGCCACCTACGAGCAGTACTTC.

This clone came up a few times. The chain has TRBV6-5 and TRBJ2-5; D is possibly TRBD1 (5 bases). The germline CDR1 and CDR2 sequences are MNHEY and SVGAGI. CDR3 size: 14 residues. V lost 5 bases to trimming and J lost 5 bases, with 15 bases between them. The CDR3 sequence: CASSPTGFGETQYF. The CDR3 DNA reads TGTGCCAGCAGTCCTACAGGCTTCGGGGAGACCCAGTACTTC.

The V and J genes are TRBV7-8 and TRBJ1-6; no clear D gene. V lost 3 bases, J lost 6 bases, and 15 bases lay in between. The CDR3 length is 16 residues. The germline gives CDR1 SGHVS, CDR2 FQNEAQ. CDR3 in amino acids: CASSLGGALGNSPLHF. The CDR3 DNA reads TGTGCCAGCAGCTTGGGCGGAGCGCTTGGTAATTCACCCCTCCACTTT.

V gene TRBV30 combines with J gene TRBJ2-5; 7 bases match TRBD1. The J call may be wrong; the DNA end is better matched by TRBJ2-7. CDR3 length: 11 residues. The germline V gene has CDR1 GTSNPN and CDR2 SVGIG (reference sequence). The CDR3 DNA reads TGTGCCGCGCACAGGGGTGACGAGCAGTACTTC. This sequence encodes CAAHRGDEQYF.

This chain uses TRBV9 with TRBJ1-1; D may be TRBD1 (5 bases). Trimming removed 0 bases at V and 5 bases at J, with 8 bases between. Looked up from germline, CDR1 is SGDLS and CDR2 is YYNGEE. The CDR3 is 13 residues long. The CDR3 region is CASSVGPGTEAFF. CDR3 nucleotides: TGTGCCAGCAGCGTAGGTCCAGGGACTGAAGCTTTCTTT.

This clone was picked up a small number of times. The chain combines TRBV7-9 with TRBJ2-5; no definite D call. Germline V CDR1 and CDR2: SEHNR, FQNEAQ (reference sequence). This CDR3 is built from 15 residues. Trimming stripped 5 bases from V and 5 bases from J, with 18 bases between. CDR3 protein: CASSLGSPILETQYF. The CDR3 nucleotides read TGTGCCAGCAGCCTTGGCAGCCCTATTCTGGAGACCCAGTACTTC. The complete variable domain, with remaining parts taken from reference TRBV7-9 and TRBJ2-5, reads DTGVSQNPRHKITKRGQNVTFRCDPISEHNRLYWYRQTLGQGPEFLTYFQNEAQLEKSRLLSDRFSAERPKGSFSTLEIQRTEQGDSAMYLCASSLGSPILETQYFGPGTRLLVL.